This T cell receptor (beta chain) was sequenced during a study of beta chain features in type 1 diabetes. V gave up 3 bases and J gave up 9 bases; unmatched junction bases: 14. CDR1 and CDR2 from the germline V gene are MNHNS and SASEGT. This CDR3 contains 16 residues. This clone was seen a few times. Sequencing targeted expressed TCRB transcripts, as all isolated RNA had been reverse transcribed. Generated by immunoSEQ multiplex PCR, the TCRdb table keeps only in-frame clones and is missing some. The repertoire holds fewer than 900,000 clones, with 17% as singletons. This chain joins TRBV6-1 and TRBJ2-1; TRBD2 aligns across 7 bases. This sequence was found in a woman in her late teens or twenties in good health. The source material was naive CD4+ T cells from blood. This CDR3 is CASSDSWPWASGEQFF. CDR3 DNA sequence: TGTGCCAGCAGTGATTCCTGGCCTTGGGCTAGCGGTGAGCAGTTCTTC.